This TCR beta chain stems from a study of T cell changes during pregnancy in multiple sclerosis. The V gene's germline CDR1 is SGHKS and CDR2 YYEKEE (reference sequence). Trimming left V 4 bases short and J 5 bases short, with 21 bases between. The CDR3 loop spans 16 amino acids. Repertoires were generated with immunoSEQ multiplex PCR, while TCRdb's copy carries only in-frame clones and drops some. The sample lists 34,000 or so clones, roughly 90% occurring once. This chain joins TRBV5-5 and TRBJ2-5; the D gene is possibly TRBD1 (6 bases). The source was CD8+ T cells from peripheral blood mononuclear cells, collected after pregnancy. This receptor was identified in a female donor with multiple sclerosis, enrolled in a pregnancy study. The CDR3 here is CASSATSGAFWETQYF. The CDR3 DNA sequence: TGTGCCAGCAGCGCAACCTCAGGGGCTTTTTGGGAGACCCAGTACTTC.